This T cell receptor beta chain was sequenced during a study of blood T cells in healthy people across ages. General study results and limits: Higher diversity and more naive CD4+ cells were features of long-lived donors, compared to aged donors.

The CDR3 totals 16 residues. V was cut by 7 bases and J by 3 bases, with 18 bases left in between. A second PCR, run for roughly 7 to 12 cycles, used a sample-barcoded 5' primer plus a J-beta primer mix. A single record per CDR3 protein comes from TCRdb applying MiXCR to the 5' RACE reads. The table records approximately 760,000 distinct CDR3 sequences, roughly 25% of them present only once. With regard to this clonotype: As yet, its antigen is unknown.

This sample was also put to use in a study of T cells of mothers and their children.

Sequenced input: blood. The sequence was obtained from a boy between 10 and 17 years old in good health. V is TRBV12-3 or TRBV12-4 and J is TRBJ2-2; a possible D gene is TRBD1 (6 bases). CDR3 loop: CASTYPGDGDTGELFF. In DNA, the CDR3 is TGTGCCAGCACTTATCCAGGGGATGGGGACACCGGGGAGCTGTTTTTT.